Following are 3 T cell receptor beta chains from one sample sequenced in a study of response to subunit inactivated influenza vaccine (dated by TCRdb to 2016 to 2019). Library method: RT-PCR. Sequencer: Illumina HiSeq 2500. TCRdb reanalyzed the raw reads on its own, using fastp at Q25 for trimming and MiXCR for clone calling, and kept in-frame beta chains. CDR3 protein duplicates are merged, each entry listing the most common genes and DNA. The sample data list approximately 310,000 distinct CDR3 sequences, and roughly 22% of these were observed just once. Clones ranked in the top ten supply around 9.6% of the sample. The sample in question was PBMCs from blood, obtained about 20 months after vaccination. These TCRs come from a man aged 50-75 years who received an inactivated influenza vaccine. Donor details come from another sample of the same person, matched by shared clones.

The chain combines TRBV12-3 or TRBV12-4 with TRBJ2-3; unclear D gene. V was cut by 5 bases and J by 2 bases, with 11 bases left in between. This CDR3 has 14 amino acids. The CDR3 is CASSQWGYTDTQYF. The CDR3 bases are TGTGCCAGCAGTCAGTGGGGTTACACAGATACGCAGTATTTT.

J is TRBJ1-2 and V is TRBV20-1; D remains unclear. Germline loops: CDR1 DFQATT, CDR2 SNEGSKA (reference sequence). This CDR3 region has 12 residues. The V end was cut by 6 bases, the J end by 3 bases, with 11 bases between. The CDR3 reads CSAFGVHYGYTF. The CDR3 DNA reads as TGCAGTGCCTTCGGGGTTCACTATGGCTACACCTTC.

The sample holds a few counts of this clonotype. V and J are TRBV28 and TRBJ2-3, with 10 bases lining up with TRBD2. Germline V gives CDR1 MDHEN, CDR2 SYDVKM. The CDR3 is 15 residues long. V shed 2 bases, J shed 6 bases, and the junction held 5 bases outside the gene matches. The CDR3 loop reads CASSLLAGVSDTQYF. The CDR3 DNA reads TGTGCCAGCAGTTTACTAGCGGGAGTTTCCGATACGCAGTATTTT.